These T cell receptor beta chains were read from a single sample in a study of response to subunit inactivated influenza vaccine. TCRdb used MiXCR to reprocess the RT-PCR reads, holding one entry per CDR3 protein. The sample carries 550,000 to 600,000 distinct CDR3 sequences, roughly 10% recorded once. The material sequenced was PBMCs from blood, taken on the day of vaccination. These receptors were obtained from a man over 45 who received an inactivated influenza vaccine. Both conserved end residues are trimmed from each CDR3. A row's size may be missing; if present it is once, few, many or a size class.

TRBV12-3/TRBV12-4	NA	ASSLGTAYTDTQY
TRBV12-3/TRBV12-4	few	ASSTPGVNYGYT
TRBV28	NA	ASSHTRRASTDTQY
TRBV15	NA	ATATGSSGNTIY
TRBV18	few	ASSRDQDHNEQF
TRBV4-1	few	ASSPGTGDEKLF
TRBV4-3	few	ASSHMTSGTTDTQY
TRBV20-1	few	SATDPQSHQH
TRBV4-1	NA	ASSQVRLAGDVETQY
TRBV7-9	NA	ASSSVRGNTEAF
TRBV11-1	NA	ASSLGSSRQY
TRBV28	NA	ASSLSGRRGEQF
TRBV5-1	NA	ASSSDAGRETQY
TRBV27	NA	ASSRGLNYGYT
TRBV5-1	NA	ASSFPMAGANNEQF
TRBV5-1	few	ASSFWTSPNIQY
TRBV20-1	few	SARVAGAVHEQF
TRBV6-4	NA	ASRDRPNTEAF
TRBV6-1	many	ASSGQIGTGELF
TRBV27	NA	ASSSTGGPGEQF
TRBV28	few	ASSFGDRGPDGYT
TRBV10-3	NA	AISGRRGGHGDTQY
TRBV4-3	NA	ASSQDLNKQETQY
TRBV3-1	few	ASSQGQGAISPLH
TRBV7-8	many	ASSSEKVMQETQY
TRBV12-3/TRBV12-4	many	ASSWGQNTGELF
TRBV27	many	ASSLSGTGGYEQY
TRBV12-3/TRBV12-4	NA	ASSLGQGYNTGELF
TRBV20-1	NA	SARGGRSYNEQF
TRBV7-8	NA	ASSLGFSTNEKLF
TRBV28	many	ASSLFYEQY
TRBV3-1	few	ASSQGEVTQY
TRBV20-1	NA	SASPPGFHHEQY
TRBV7-2	few	ASSLVSGVGNTIY
TRBV28	few	ASSLLPGGGAF
TRBV7-6	NA	ASTRGPGDTQY
TRBV24-1	many	ATSPSGSSYNEQF
TRBV20-1	NA	SASASGLYGYT
TRBV6-2/TRBV6-3	few	ASSYRGTNSYNEQF
TRBV12-3/TRBV12-4	few	ASKPSGGWNTEAF
TRBV5-1	NA	ASTFPGETQY
TRBV29-1	NA	SVIAGGAGELF
TRBV10-3	many	AISESTGGMGNEQF
TRBV28	few	ASSPLIGSDQPQH
TRBV6-5	many	ASSYGQGDTGELF
TRBV5-1	NA	ASSFSAAVRNNEQF
TRBV20-1	few	SARPGQGYNQPQH
TRBV12-3/TRBV12-4	many	ASAHYTDQETQY
TRBV5-6	NA	ASSSNRNQPQH
TRBV12-3/TRBV12-4	few	ASSLSWGPGDFYYEQY
TRBV6-2/TRBV6-3	NA	ASSDRASGPNTGELF
TRBV6-2/TRBV6-3	few	ASSKGLAGVNEQF